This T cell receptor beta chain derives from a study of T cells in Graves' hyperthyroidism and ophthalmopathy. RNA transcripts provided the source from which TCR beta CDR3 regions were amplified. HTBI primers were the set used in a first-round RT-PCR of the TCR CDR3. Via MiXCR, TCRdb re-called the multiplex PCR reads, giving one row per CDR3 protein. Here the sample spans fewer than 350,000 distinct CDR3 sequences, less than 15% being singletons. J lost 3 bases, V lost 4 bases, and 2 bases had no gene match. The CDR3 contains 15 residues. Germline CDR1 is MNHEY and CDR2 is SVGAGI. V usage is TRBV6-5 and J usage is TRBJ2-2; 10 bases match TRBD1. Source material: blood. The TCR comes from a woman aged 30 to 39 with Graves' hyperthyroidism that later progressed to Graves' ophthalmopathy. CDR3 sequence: CASSWGQGYTGELFF. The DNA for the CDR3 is TGTGCCAGCAGTTGGGGACAGGGGTACACCGGGGAGCTGTTTTTT.